The clone carrying this TCR beta chain was detected only a few times. The antigen remains unidentified. The data stem from a study of T cell repertoires in cytomegalovirus infection. In TCRdb, the reads were re-called with MiXCR into one record per CDR3 protein. The data show hundreds of thousands of distinct CDR3 sequences, around 32% seen once. Germline CDR1 SGHTA, CDR2 FQGNSA. The CDR3 runs 14 residues. V trimming: 6 bases; J trimming: 6 bases; junction bases outside the gene matches: 2. Sequenced material: cultured PBMCs, taken from culture after CMV antigen stimulation. The chain is built from TRBV7-2 and TRBJ2-7, with 16 nucleotides matching TRBD2. The clonotype comes from a human donor in good health (CMV status not recorded). Some clones in this sample may be carry-over from other donors' samples. DNA of the CDR3: TGTGCCAGCAGGGGACTAGCGGGGGGGGGCGAGCAGTACTTC. Translated, it gives CASRGLAGGGEQYF.